One TCR beta chain is described in this entry. Its antigen is unidentified. The primer mix had 60 Vbeta and 13 Jbeta primers. Assay used: immunoSEQ multiplex PCR; TCRdb lists only in-frame clones, some missing. The data show approximately 200,000 clones, around 80% seen once. V lost 4 bases and J 6 bases, leaving 19 bases between the germline ends. The CDR3 loop spans 14 amino acids. CDR1 is SQVTM, CDR2 ANQGSEA, per germline. The sample belongs to a study of cytomegalovirus exposure and HLA in healthy donors. The study, taken as a whole, reports: In a later analysis, at a false discovery rate of 0.05, roughly 18,000 TCR beta sequences were associated with HLA alleles.

The source of this sequence is a woman aged 30 to 39 in good health and CMV-seropositive. The rearrangement uses TRBV29-1 and TRBJ2-7; D is unresolved. Material for sequencing was PBMCs. CDR3 nucleotides: TGCAGCGTTGCGATTGGGCAGATCGGCCTCGAGCAGTACTTC. Residues: CSVAIGQIGLEQYF.